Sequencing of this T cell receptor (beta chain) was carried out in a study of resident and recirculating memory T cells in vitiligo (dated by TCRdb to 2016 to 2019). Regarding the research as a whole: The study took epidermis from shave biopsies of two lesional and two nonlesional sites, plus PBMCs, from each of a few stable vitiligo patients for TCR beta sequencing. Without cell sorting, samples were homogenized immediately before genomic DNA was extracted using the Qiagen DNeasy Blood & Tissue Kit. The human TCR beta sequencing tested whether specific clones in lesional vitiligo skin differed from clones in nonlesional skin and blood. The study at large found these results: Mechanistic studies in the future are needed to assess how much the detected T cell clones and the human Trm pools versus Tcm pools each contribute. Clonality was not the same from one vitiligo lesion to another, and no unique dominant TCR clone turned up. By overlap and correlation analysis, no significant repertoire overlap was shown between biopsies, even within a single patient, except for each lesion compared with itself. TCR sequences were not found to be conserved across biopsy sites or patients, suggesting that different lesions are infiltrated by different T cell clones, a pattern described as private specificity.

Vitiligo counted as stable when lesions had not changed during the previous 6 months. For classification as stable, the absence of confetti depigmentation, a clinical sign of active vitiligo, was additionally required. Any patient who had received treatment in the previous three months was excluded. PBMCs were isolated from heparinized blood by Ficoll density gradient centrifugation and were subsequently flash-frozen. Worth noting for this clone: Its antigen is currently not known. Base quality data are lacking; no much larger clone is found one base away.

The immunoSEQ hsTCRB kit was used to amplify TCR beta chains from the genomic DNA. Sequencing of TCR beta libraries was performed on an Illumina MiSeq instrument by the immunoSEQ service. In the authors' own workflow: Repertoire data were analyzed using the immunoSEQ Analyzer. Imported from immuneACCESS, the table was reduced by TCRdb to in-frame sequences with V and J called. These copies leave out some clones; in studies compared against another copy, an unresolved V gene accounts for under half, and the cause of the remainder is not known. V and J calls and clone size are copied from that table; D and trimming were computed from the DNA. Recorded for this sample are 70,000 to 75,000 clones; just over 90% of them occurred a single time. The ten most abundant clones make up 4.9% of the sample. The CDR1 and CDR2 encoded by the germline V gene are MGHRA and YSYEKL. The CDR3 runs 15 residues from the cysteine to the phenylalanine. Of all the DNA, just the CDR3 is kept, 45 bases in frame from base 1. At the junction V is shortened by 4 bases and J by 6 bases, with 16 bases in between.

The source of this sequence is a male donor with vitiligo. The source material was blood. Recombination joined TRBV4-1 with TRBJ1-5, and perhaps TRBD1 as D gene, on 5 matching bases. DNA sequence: TGCGCCAGCAGCCCAGTACAGGTGGGGGGTCAGCCCCAGCATTTT. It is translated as CASSPVQVGGQPQHF.